Following are 15 T cell receptor beta chains from one sample sequenced in a study of technical replicates of blood from a handful of donors (dated by TCRdb to about 2017). The library was built by means of the immunoSEQ multiplex PCR assay. TCRdb mirrors the immuneACCESS table, restricted to in-frame sequences. Some clones are absent from its copies; in checked studies, under half trace to an unresolved V gene, and the reason for the others is unknown. Recorded for this sample are 30,000 to 40,000 clones; around 94% of them occurred a single time. The biggest ten clones account for approximately 4% of the sample. Sequenced: PBMCs. Receptor source: a human donor in good health. Some clones in this sample may be carry-over from other donors' samples.

Of note for this clone: Sequence at one end of the junction differs from germline and may be a read error. The V and J genes are TRBV2 and TRBJ2-1, with TRBD1 as a possible D gene (6 bases). Germline loops: CDR1 SNHLY, CDR2 FYNNEI. The CDR3 has 12 amino acids. CDR3 DNA: TGTGCCAGCGGAATCCGAGAGGGACATACAATCTTC. This gives the protein CASGIREGHTIF.

V and J are TRBV7-2 and TRBJ2-2; a weak D match, TRBD1 (5 bases). This CDR3 comprises 16 residues. V lost 5 bases to trimming and J lost 0 bases, with 13 bases between them. Germline CDR1 is SGHTA and CDR2 is FQGNSA. CDR3 residues: CASSKGQTTNTGELFF. The CDR3 DNA reads TGTGCCAGCAGCAAAGGACAAACCACGAACACCGGGGAGCTGTTTTTT.

This chain joins TRBV1 and TRBJ2-2; TRBD2 is taken as the D call from the table, unchecked against the DNA. TRBV1 is recorded as a pseudogene. The CDR3 runs 14 residues. This chain's CDR3 is CTSSHEELAGELFF. In nucleotides, the CDR3 is TGCACCAGCAGCCACGAAGAGCTCGCCGGGGAGCTGTTTTTT.

The V call is TRBV7-2, the J call TRBJ2-1; TRBD2 aligns across 16 bases. V shed 4 bases and J 0 bases; nucleotides not matched to a gene: 6. The germline V gene has CDR1 SGHTA and CDR2 FQGNSA. The CDR3 spans 19 residues. Written as DNA, the CDR3 is TGTGCCAGCAGCTCACCGGGACTAGCGGGAGGGAGCTCCTACAATGAGCAGTTCTTC. Amino acids: CASSSPGLAGGSSYNEQFF.

V gene TRBV30 combines with J gene TRBJ2-7; D remains ambiguous. Per the germline V gene, CDR1 is GTSNPN and CDR2 is SVGIG (reference sequence). V lost 2 bases and J 4 bases, leaving 18 bases between the germline ends. The CDR3 is made up of 15 amino acids. The CDR3 spells CAWSPSGGPWYEQYF. The CDR3, as DNA: TGTGCCTGGAGTCCCAGTGGCGGTCCCTGGTACGAGCAGTACTTC.

This clone has only a few counts. The chain has TRBV9 and TRBJ2-7; D perhaps matches TRBD2 (6 bases). CDR3 length: 14 residues. The germline CDR1 and CDR2 sequences are SGDLS and YYNGEE. The V gene lost 1 base and the J gene lost 7 bases, with 15 bases spanning the gap. The CDR3 region has the DNA TGTGCCAGCAGCGTATATGGAGGGCCCGGGGAGCAGTACTTC. Its translation is CASSVYGGPGEQYF.

This sequence joins TRBV7-7 and TRBJ1-1; D is unclear. The germline V gene has CDR1 SSHAT and CDR2 FNYEAQ (reference sequence). V lost 2 bases, J lost 1 base, and 5 bases lay in between. The CDR3 consists of 13 residues. The CDR3 DNA reads TGTGCCAGCAGCTTATCAGGGAACACTGAAGCTTTCTTT. It specifies CASSLSGNTEAFF. The entire variable domain, with the rest obtained from reference TRBV7-7 and TRBJ1-1, is as follows: GAGVSQSPRYKVTKRGQDVTLRCDPISSHATLYWYQQALGQGPEFLTYFNYEAQPDKSGLPSDRFSAERPEGSISTLTIQRTEQRDSAMYRCASSLSGNTEAFFGQGTRLTVV.

The V and J genes are TRBV7-9 and TRBJ2-7, with D unclear. Germline V CDR1 and CDR2: SEHNR, FQNEAQ (reference sequence). The CDR3 covers 11 residues. Between the trimmed V and J ends, which lost 5 bases and 0 bases, there was a span of 2 bases. The CDR3 nucleotides are TGTGCCAGCAGCCTCTCCTACGAGCAGTACTTC. Translation: CASSLSYEQYF.

The chain carries TRBV13 and TRBJ2-7; 10 nucleotides align to TRBD2. Germline V gene data show CDR1 as PRHDT and CDR2 as FYEKMQ (reference sequence). CDR3 length equals 15 residues. J was trimmed by 8 bases and V by 4 bases; bases with no gene match: 11. The CDR3 DNA reads as TGTGCCAGCAGCTCTAATAGCGGGGGGCCTTCCCAGCAGTACTTC. It encodes CASSSNSGGPSQQYF.

The rearrangement uses TRBV11-2 and TRBJ2-3, with 13 bases fitting TRBD2. Per the germline V gene, CDR1 is SGHAT and CDR2 is FQNNGV. Losses at the gene ends were 2 bases for V and 10 bases for J; bases not matched to a gene: 9. The CDR3 is made up of 16 amino acids. The DNA of the CDR3 is TGTGCCAGCAGCTTACCAACTAGCGGGGGGGCCGGAGCGCAGTATTTT. Its protein is CASSLPTSGGAGAQYF. The complete variable domain, with remaining parts taken from reference TRBV11-2 and TRBJ2-3, reads EAGVAQSPRYKIIEKRQSVAFWCNPISGHATLYWYQQILGQGPKLLIQFQNNGVVDDSQLPKDRFSAERLKGVDSTLKIQPAKLEDSAVYLCASSLPTSGGAGAQYFGPGTRLTVL.

The chain carries TRBV9 and TRBJ1-2; D gene uncertain. V was shortened by 0 bases and J by 7 bases, with 16 bases between the two germline ends. The CDR3 covers 15 residues. The germline gives CDR1 SGDLS, CDR2 YYNGEE. The CDR3 region is CASSVDNGPRGGYTF. CDR3 in DNA: TGTGCCAGCAGCGTAGACAACGGACCCCGGGGTGGCTACACCTTC.

The chain uses TRBV4-1 and TRBJ1-2; D not certain. Germline V gives CDR1 MGHRA, CDR2 YSYEKL. V gave up 4 bases and J gave up 8 bases, with 17 bases separating them. The CDR3 is 14 amino acids. The CDR3 is CASSPQPEGGGYTF. The CDR3 nucleotides read TGCGCCAGCAGCCCCCAACCTGAGGGAGGCGGCTACACCTTC.

A remark on this clone: Germline and junction disagree at one end, which may indicate a read error. The genes are TRBV7-2 and TRBJ2-4; the match to TRBD2 covers 12 bases. This CDR3 contains 14 residues. Germline loops: CDR1 SGHTA, CDR2 FQGNSA. CDR3 region: CASSSGLAGREVRF. DNA of the CDR3: TGTGCCAGCAGCTCAGGACTAGCGGGGAGGGAAGTTCGCTTC.

As concerns this clone: Other DNA variants within this sample encode the same CDR3. The chain recombines TRBV4-2 with TRBJ2-7; 7 bases match TRBD2. Germline assignment: CDR1 LGHNA and CDR2 YNFKEQ. V was pared by 4 bases and J by 5 bases, with 5 bases of the junction left unmatched. There are 13 residues in the CDR3. The CDR3 DNA follows: TGTGCCAGCAGCCGGGGGGAGGGCAACGAGCAGTACTTC. Encoded protein: CASSRGEGNEQYF.

CDR3 sequence: CASSSIAGTGMHNEQFF. DNA for the CDR3: TGTGCCAGCAGCTCAATCGCCGGGACAGGGATGCACAATGAGCAGTTCTTC. V and J are TRBV13 and TRBJ2-1; 9 positions agree with TRBD1. CDR3 length: 17 residues. Trimming at V came to 4 bases and at J to 5 bases, leaving 12 bases not matched to a gene. Germline-derived CDR1 and CDR2 are PRHDT and FYEKMQ (reference sequence).